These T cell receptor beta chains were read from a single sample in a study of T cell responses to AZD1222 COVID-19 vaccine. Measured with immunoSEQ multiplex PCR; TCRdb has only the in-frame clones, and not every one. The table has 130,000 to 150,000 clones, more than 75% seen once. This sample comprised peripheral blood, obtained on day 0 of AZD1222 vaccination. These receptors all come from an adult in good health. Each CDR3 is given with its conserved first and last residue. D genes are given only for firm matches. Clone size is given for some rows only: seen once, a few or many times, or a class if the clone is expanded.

TGTGCCAGCAGCTTAGAGCAGGGGGCAGGAGGAGCTTTCTTT,CASSLEQGAGGAFF,TRBD1,TRBJ1-1,TRBV7-2,-
TGCGCCAGCAGCTTGGCCTGGGGGCAGGAGCCCCAGCATTTT,CASSLAWGQEPQHF,-,TRBJ1-5,TRBV5-1,-
TGTGCCAGCAGAAGACAGTACGGAAACACCATATATTTT,CASRRQYGNTIYF,-,TRBJ1-3,TRBV28,-
TGTGCCAGCAGCCCCTTCGACGCCAATGAGCAGTTCTTC,CASSPFDANEQFF,-,TRBJ2-1,TRBV14,once
TGTGCCAGCAGCCAAGACAGGGGGGAGGACAATCAGCCCCAGCATTTT,CASSQDRGEDNQPQHF,TRBD1,TRBJ1-5,TRBV4-2,-
TGTGCCAGTAGTCAAAAGCGGCCACCCTACAATGAGCAGTTCTTC,CASSQKRPPYNEQFF,-,TRBJ2-1,TRBV19,-
TGTGCCAGCTCTACATCGCCCGTTGAGACAGGGACTGGAAACACCATATATTTT,CASSTSPVETGTGNTIYF,TRBD1,TRBJ1-3,TRBV18,-
TGTGCCACCAGCCCCACTGCCTGGACAGGGGGTACGGAAAGCACAGATACGCAGTATTTT,CATSPTAWTGGTESTDTQYF,TRBD1,TRBJ2-3,TRBV15,few
TGTGCCAGTAGTTGGCAGCCCCTAAATCAGCCCCAGCATTTT,CASSWQPLNQPQHF,-,TRBJ1-5,TRBV19,-
TGTGCCAGTACCTCGCCGGGGGATACGCAGTATTTT,CASTSPGDTQYF,-,TRBJ2-3,TRBV19,-
TGCGCCAGCAGCCAACCGGACCTCCGGGTGGGCTCCTACAATGAGCAGTTCTTC,CASSQPDLRVGSYNEQFF,-,TRBJ2-1,TRBV4-1,-
TGTGCCAGCAGTCGGGCCTTACAAGAGACCCAGTACTTC,CASSRALQETQYF,-,TRBJ2-5,TRBV7-9,-
TGTGCCAGCAGCTTAAGGGTAAGCTCCTACAATGAGCAGTTCTTC,CASSLRVSSYNEQFF,-,TRBJ2-1,TRBV7-9,-
TGTGCTAGTGGTCCCGGACAGAGTGAGAATGAAAAACTGTTTTTT,CASGPGQSENEKLFF,-,TRBJ1-4,TRBV12-5,-
TGTGCCAGCAGTTACGGGCGGGAAGCTTTCTTT,CASSYGREAFF,-,TRBJ1-1,TRBV6-5,-
TGTGCCAGCAACCTTGAGGGGGGTAGGGCTAACTATGGCTACACCTTC,CASNLEGGRANYGYTF,-,TRBJ1-2,TRBV7-9,-
TGTGCCAGCAGCTTACGGGCCTTGGGTCCGTCACCCCTCCACTTT,CASSLRALGPSPLHF,-,TRBJ1-6,TRBV9,-
TGTGCCAGCAGTTATTCGGGTGTTGGGGCCAACGTCCTGACTTTC,CASSYSGVGANVLTF,-,TRBJ2-6,TRBV6-2/TRBV6-3,-
TGTGCCAGCACCGTCCGACAGGGGCGCGAGCAGTACTTC,CASTVRQGREQYF,TRBD1,TRBJ2-7,TRBV12-3/TRBV12-4,few
TGTGCCAGCAGCTCCACCAATGAGCAGTTCTTC,CASSSTNEQFF,-,TRBJ2-1,TRBV7-8,once